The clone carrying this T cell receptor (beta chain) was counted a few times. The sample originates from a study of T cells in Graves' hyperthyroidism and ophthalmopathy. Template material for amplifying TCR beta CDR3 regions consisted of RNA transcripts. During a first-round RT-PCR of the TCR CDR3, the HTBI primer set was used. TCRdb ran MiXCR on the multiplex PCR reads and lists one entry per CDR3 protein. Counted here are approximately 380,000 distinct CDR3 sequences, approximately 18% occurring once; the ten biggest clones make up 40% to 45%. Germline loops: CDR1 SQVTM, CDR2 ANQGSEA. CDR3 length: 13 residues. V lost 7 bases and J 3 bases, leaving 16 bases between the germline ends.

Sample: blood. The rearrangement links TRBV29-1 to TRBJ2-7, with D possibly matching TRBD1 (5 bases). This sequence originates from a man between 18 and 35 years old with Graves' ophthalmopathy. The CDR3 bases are TGCAGCGCCGTCGGGCAGGGCCTCTACGAGCAGTACTTC. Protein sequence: CSAVGQGLYEQYF.